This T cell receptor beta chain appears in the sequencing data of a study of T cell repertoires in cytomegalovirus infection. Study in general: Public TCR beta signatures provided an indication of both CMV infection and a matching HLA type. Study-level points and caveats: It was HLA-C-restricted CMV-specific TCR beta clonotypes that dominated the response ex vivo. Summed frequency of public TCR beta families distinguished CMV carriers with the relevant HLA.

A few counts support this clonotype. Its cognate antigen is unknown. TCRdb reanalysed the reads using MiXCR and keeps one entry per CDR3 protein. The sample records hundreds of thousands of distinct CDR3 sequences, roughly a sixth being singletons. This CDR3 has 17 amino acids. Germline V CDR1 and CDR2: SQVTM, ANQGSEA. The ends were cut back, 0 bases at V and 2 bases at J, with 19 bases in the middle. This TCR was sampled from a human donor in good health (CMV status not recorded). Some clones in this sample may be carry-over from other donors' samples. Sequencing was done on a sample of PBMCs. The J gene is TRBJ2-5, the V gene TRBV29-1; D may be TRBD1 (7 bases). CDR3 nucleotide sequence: TGCAGCGTTGAAGACTTCCCTGTGACAGGGAGGCAAGAGACCCAGTACTTC. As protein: CSVEDFPVTGRQETQYF.